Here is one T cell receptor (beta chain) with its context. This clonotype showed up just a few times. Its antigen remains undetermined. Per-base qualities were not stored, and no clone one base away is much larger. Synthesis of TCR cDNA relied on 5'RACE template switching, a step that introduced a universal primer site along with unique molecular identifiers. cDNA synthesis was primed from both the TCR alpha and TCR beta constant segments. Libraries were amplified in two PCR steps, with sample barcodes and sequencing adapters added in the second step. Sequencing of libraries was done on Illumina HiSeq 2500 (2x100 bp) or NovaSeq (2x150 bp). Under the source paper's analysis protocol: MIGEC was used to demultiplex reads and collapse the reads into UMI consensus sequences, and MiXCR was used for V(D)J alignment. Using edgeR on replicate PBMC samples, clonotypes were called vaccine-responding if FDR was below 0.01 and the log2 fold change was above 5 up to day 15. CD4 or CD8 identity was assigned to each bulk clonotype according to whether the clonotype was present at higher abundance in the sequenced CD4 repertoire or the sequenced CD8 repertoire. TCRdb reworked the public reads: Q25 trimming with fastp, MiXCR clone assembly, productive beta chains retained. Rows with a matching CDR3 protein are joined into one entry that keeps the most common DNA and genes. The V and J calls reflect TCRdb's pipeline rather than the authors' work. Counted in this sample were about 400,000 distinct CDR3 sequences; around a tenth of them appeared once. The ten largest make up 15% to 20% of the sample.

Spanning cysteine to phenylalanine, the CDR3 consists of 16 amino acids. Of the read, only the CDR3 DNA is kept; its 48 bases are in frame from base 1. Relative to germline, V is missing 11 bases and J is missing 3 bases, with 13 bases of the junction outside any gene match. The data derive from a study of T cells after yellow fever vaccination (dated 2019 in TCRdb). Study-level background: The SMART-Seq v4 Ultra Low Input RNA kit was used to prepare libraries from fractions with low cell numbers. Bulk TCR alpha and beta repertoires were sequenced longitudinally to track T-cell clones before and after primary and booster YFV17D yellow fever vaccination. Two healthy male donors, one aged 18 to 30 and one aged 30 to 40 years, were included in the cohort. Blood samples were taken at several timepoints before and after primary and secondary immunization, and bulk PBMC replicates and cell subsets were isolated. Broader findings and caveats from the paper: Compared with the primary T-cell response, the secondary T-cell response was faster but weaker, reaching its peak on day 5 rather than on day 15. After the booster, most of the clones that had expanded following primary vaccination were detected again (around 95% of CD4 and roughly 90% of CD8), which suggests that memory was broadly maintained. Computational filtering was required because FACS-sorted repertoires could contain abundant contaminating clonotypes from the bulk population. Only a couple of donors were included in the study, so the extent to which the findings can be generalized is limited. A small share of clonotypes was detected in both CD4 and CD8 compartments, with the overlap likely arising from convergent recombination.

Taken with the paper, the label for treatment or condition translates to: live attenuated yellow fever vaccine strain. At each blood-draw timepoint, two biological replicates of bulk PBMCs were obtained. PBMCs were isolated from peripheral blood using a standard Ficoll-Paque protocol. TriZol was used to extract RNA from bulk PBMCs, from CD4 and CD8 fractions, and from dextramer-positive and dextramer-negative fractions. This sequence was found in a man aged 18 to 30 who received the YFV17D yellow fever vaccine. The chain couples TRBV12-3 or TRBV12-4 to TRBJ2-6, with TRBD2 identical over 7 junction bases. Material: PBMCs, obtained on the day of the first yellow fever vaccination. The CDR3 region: CAAGELVYGGANVLTF. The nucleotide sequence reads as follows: TGTGCCGCGGGAGAGTTAGTTTACGGTGGGGCCAACGTCCTGACTTTC.